These 20 T cell receptor beta chains were sequenced from one sample in a study of T cell clonotyping in hematopoietic cell transplantation. Profiling relied on immunoSEQ multiplex PCR, and the TCRdb table lists in-frame clones only, not all of them. The table has about 6,400 clones, around 90% seen once. This specimen consisted of peripheral blood mononuclear cells, obtained 100 days after allogeneic stem cell transplant. The source of these receptors is a male patient aged 40-50 years who had an allogeneic stem cell transplant from an unrelated donor, so the T cells may come from the graft donor. Some clones in this sample may be carry-over from other donors' samples.

This sequence joins TRBV30 and TRBJ2-7; the match to TRBD1 covers 8 bases. Per the germline V gene, CDR1 is GTSNPN and CDR2 is SVGIG (reference sequence). CDR3 length: 15 residues. The V segment lost 1 base and the J segment 3 bases; nucleotides outside the gene matches: 8. The CDR3 DNA follows: TGTGCCTGGAGTGGAGGACAGGGAATAATCTACGAGCAGTACTTC. It is translated as CAWSGGQGIIYEQYF.

The V and J genes are TRBV10-3 and TRBJ2-1, with D unresolved. The CDR3 length is 17 residues. The ends were cut back, 3 bases at V and 4 bases at J, with 19 bases in the middle. Per the germline V gene, CDR1 is ENHRY and CDR2 is SYGVKD. The CDR3 is CAISEGRNQRNYNEQFF. CDR3 coding DNA: TGTGCCATCAGTGAAGGGCGGAACCAAAGAAATTACAATGAGCAGTTCTTC.

The chain has TRBV4-1 and TRBJ1-1, with D hard to call. The CDR3 sequence is 12 residues long. Trimming took 6 bases from V and 1 from J, leaving 6 bases between them. The germline CDR1 and CDR2 sequences are MGHRA and YSYEKL. CDR3 loop: CASRLGNTEAFF. The CDR3 bases are TGCGCCAGCAGGTTGGGGAACACTGAAGCTTTCTTT.

The chain employs TRBV30 and TRBJ2-3; D is possibly TRBD2 (5 bases). Trimming stripped 5 bases from V and 4 bases from J, with 13 bases between. Germline V gene data show CDR1 as GTSNPN and CDR2 as SVGIG (reference sequence). This CDR3 is 13 amino acids long. The CDR3 loop is CAWEGGKADTQYF. CDR3 DNA: TGTGCCTGGGAGGGTGGGAAAGCAGATACGCAGTATTTT.

This clone is a singleton in its sample. This rearrangement joins TRBV11-3 to TRBJ2-7; 7 bases agree with TRBD1. The CDR3 consists of 13 residues. J gave up 6 bases and V 6 bases, and 8 bases lay outside the gene matches. The germline CDR1 and CDR2 sequences are SGHNT and YENEEA. Written as DNA, the CDR3 is TGTGCCAGCAGTAAAGGGGGACAGCCCGAGCAGTACTTC. Protein sequence: CASSKGGQPEQYF.

This chain connects TRBV14 to TRBJ1-2; D gene uncertain. The CDR3 has 15 residues. Germline V gives CDR1 SGHDN, CDR2 FVKESK. V was clipped by 0 bases and J by 0 bases, with 8 bases between them. This CDR3 is CASSQDLQSNYGYTF. The CDR3, as DNA: TGTGCCAGCAGCCAAGATCTCCAGTCTAACTATGGCTACACCTTC.

CDR3 DNA: TGTGCCAGTAGTAGCCCGGGGGCGAACACCGGGGAGCTGTTTTTT. It is translated as CASSSPGANTGELFF. V and J are TRBV19 and TRBJ2-2; TRBD2 is a possible D gene (6 bases). The length of the CDR3 is 15 residues. CDR1 is LNHDA, CDR2 SQIVND, per germline (reference sequence). The ends were cut back, 4 bases at V and 0 bases at J, with 9 bases in the middle. The variable domain in full, with the rest retrieved from reference TRBV19 and TRBJ2-2, is DGGITQSPKYLFRKEGQNVTLSCEQNLNHDAMYWYRQDPGQGLRLIYYSQIVNDFQKGDIAEGYSVSREKKESFPLTVTSAQKNPTAFYLCASSSPGANTGELFFGEGSRLTVL.

This chain uses TRBV4-3 with TRBJ2-1; D unresolved. Per the germline V gene, CDR1 is LGHNA and CDR2 is YSLEER. The CDR3 is 14 residues long. V lost 3 bases and J lost 9, with 15 bases in between. CDR3 region: CASSHKSRNGEQFF. The CDR3 DNA follows: TGCGCCAGCAGCCATAAGAGTCGGAACGGTGAGCAGTTCTTC.

Here the CDR3 reads CASSLGPQGDIGNTIYF. CDR3 sequence (DNA): TGCGCCAGCAGCCTGGGTCCCCAGGGGGATATTGGAAACACCATATATTTT. This chain joins TRBV4-3 and TRBJ1-3; 7 bases align to TRBD1. V shed 4 bases and J 3 bases; nucleotides not matched to a gene: 12. Germline V gives CDR1 LGHNA, CDR2 YSLEER. CDR3 length: 17 residues.

The chain combines TRBV30 with TRBJ1-6; 8 bases map to TRBD1. With 5 bases clipped from V and 4 bases from J, the junction kept 13 bases outside the gene matches. The CDR3 is 17 residues long. Germline CDR1 is GTSNPN and CDR2 is SVGIG (reference sequence). The DNA of the CDR3 is TGTGCCTGGGATAGGGGGACAGGAGGATTTTATAATTCACCCCTCCACTTT. It specifies CAWDRGTGGFYNSPLHF. The entire variable domain, with the rest obtained from reference TRBV30 and TRBJ1-6, is as follows: SQTIHQWPATLVQPVGSPLSLECTVEGTSNPNLYWYRQAAGRGLQLLFYSVGIGQISSEVPQNLSASRPQDRQFILSSKKLLLSDSGFYLCAWDRGTGGFYNSPLHFGNGTRLTVT.

This clone was found a few times. This chain connects TRBV9 to TRBJ2-7, with D perhaps TRBD2 (7 bases). The CDR3 runs 16 residues. CDR1 and CDR2 from the germline V gene are SGDLS and YYNGEE. V shed 4 bases and J shed 3 bases, with 20 bases lying between them. In DNA form, the CDR3 reads TGTGCCAGCAGCTCGAGAGCGGGACAAAGTTTCTACGAGCAGTACTTC. Residues: CASSSRAGQSFYEQYF.

This clone was observed once. This sequence joins TRBV6-5 and TRBJ1-1; D not certain. This CDR3 has 12 residues. The V end was cut by 7 bases, the J end by 11 bases, with 17 bases between. From germline, CDR1 is MNHEY and CDR2 SVGAGI. CDR3 in amino acids: CASTNTKGDAFF. The CDR3 region has the DNA TGTGCCAGCACCAATACTAAGGGAGACGCTTTCTTT.

V is TRBV5-6 and J is TRBJ1-1; possible D gene TRBD1, 6 bases. The CDR3 has 14 residues. V was clipped by 4 bases and J by 5 bases, with 15 bases between them. The germline CDR1 and CDR2 sequences are SGHDT and YYEEEE. The CDR3: CASSLGGPGTEAFF. CDR3 sequence (DNA): TGTGCCAGCAGCCTGGGGGGGCCAGGGACTGAAGCTTTCTTT.

This chain links TRBV4-3 with TRBJ2-5; D is unclear. Germline lookup yields CDR1 LGHNA and CDR2 YSLEER. The CDR3 extends over 12 amino acids. V was pared by 0 bases and J by 8 bases, with 7 bases between. The CDR3 spells CASSQDTRTQYF. The CDR3 DNA reads as TGCGCCAGCAGCCAAGATACCCGAACCCAGTACTTC.

This chain uses TRBV7-9 with TRBJ1-6; D remains unclear. Trimming cost V 1 base and J 9 bases, with 13 bases left between them. Germline CDR1 reads SEHNR; CDR2 reads FQNEAQ (reference sequence). This CDR3 comprises 15 residues. The CDR3 sequence: CASSLGSERTSPLHF. CDR3 in DNA: TGTGCCAGCAGCTTAGGGAGTGAGAGGACTTCACCCCTCCACTTT. The variable domain in full, with the rest retrieved from reference TRBV7-9 and TRBJ1-6, is DTGVSQNPRHKITKRGQNVTFRCDPISEHNRLYWYRQTLGQGPEFLTYFQNEAQLEKSRLLSDRFSAERPKGSFSTLEIQRTEQGDSAMYLCASSLGSERTSPLHFGNGTRLTVT.

V is TRBV6-5 and J is TRBJ1-5; D is perhaps TRBD1 (6 bases). Germline loops: CDR1 MNHEY, CDR2 SVGAGI. V was trimmed by 5 bases and J by 3 bases, leaving 14 bases between them. This CDR3 has 15 amino acids. Here the CDR3 DNA reads TGTGCCAGCAGTACCTCCTGGACAGTCAATCAGCCCCAGCATTTT. It yields the protein CASSTSWTVNQPQHF.

V and J are TRBV5-1 and TRBJ2-7, with D perhaps matching TRBD1 (5 bases). Germline-derived CDR1 and CDR2 are SGHRS and YFSETQ. The CDR3 is 15 amino acids. Trimming left V 2 bases short and J 3 bases short, with 15 bases between. The CDR3 loop is CASSLVPGLNYEQYF. As DNA, the CDR3 is TGCGCCAGCAGCTTAGTCCCAGGGTTAAACTACGAGCAGTACTTC.

The J gene is TRBJ1-6, the V gene TRBV30; unclear D gene. V was cut by 1 base and J by 7 bases, with 14 bases left in between. Germline CDR1 GTSNPN, CDR2 SVGIG (reference sequence). This CDR3 has 15 amino acids. CDR3 sequence reads: CAWSGGTRINSPLHF. Written as DNA, the CDR3 is TGTGCCTGGAGTGGGGGAACCCGCATCAATTCACCCCTCCACTTT.

This clone has a single count. The chain carries TRBV6-5 and TRBJ1-2; D remains unclear. This CDR3 has 14 amino acids. Trimming removed 6 bases at V and 4 bases at J, with 15 bases between. Germline V gene data show CDR1 as MNHEY and CDR2 as SVGAGI. DNA of the CDR3: TGTGCCAGCAGCTGGAGGGAAATGGCCTATGGCTACACCTTC. Its protein is CASSWREMAYGYTF.

The chain is built from TRBV28 and TRBJ2-7, with D possibly called TRBD1 or TRBD2 (6 bases each). CDR1 and CDR2 from the germline V gene are MDHEN and SYDVKM. This CDR3 spans 14 amino acids. The V and J ends lost 8 bases and 3 bases respectively, with 17 bases between them. The CDR3 spells CASLLIGGGYEQYF. CDR3 in DNA: TGTGCCAGCCTCCTGATCGGAGGGGGCTACGAGCAGTACTTC.